What follows is one T cell receptor (beta chain) and its context. What it binds is unknown. V gave up 5 bases and J gave up 4 bases, with 8 bases separating them. This CDR3 contains 12 residues. Looked up from germline, CDR1 is SGHVS and CDR2 is FNYEAQ. These data are taken from a study of cytomegalovirus exposure and HLA in healthy donors. Study-level background: Per a later analysis, the roughly 690 first-cohort and 110 or so validation repertoires shared one platform. Study results and limitations: Generally TCR sequences proved uncommon, though certain public TCRs appeared in numerous donors.

TCRdb's copy holds only in-frame clones and misses some; the assay was immunoSEQ multiplex PCR. The table has 40,000 to 55,000 clones, 80% to 95% seen once. The validation cohort, a group of 100 to 150 subjects, included the donors and was separate from the approximately 650-subject first cohort. The chain joins TRBV7-6 to TRBJ2-5; D uncertain. The TCR originated in a woman younger than 30 in good health and CMV-seronegative. Material: PBMCs. In nucleotides, the CDR3 is TGTGCCAGCAGCGTAGGTCGAGAGACCCAGTACTTC. This gives the protein CASSVGRETQYF.